These 7 T cell receptor beta chains came from one sample sequenced in a study of cytomegalovirus exposure and HLA in healthy donors. PCR amplification relied on 60 Vbeta primers (plus 13 Jbeta primers). The assay was immunoSEQ multiplex PCR, and TCRdb's table has in-frame clones only and misses some. With 200,000 to 250,000 clones in the sample, the ten largest clones hold under 1%. Material: PBMCs. Source of these receptors: a woman between 25 and 40 years old in good health and CMV-seropositive.

The chain is built from TRBV19 and TRBJ1-2; TRBD1 is a possible D gene (6 bases). Per germline, CDR1 LNHDA and CDR2 SQIVND (reference sequence). CDR3 length: 13 residues. The ends were cut back, 7 bases at V and 6 bases at J, with 15 bases in the middle. CDR3 protein: CASTPDRLDGYTF. CDR3 sequence (DNA): TGTGCCAGTACCCCCGACAGGTTAGATGGCTACACCTTC. Full variable domain (outside the CDR3, taken from reference TRBV19 and TRBJ1-2): DGGITQSPKYLFRKEGQNVTLSCEQNLNHDAMYWYRQDPGQGLRLIYYSQIVNDFQKGDIAEGYSVSREKKESFPLTVTSAQKNPTAFYLCASTPDRLDGYTFGSGTRLTVV.

The chain has TRBV19 and TRBJ1-4; tentatively, D is TRBD1 (6 bases). Trimming took off 4 bases at V and 8 bases at J, with 20 bases between the two ends. CDR1 is LNHDA, CDR2 SQIVND, per germline (reference sequence). The CDR3 has 16 residues. This CDR3 is CASSRRQDAFLEKLFF. As DNA, the CDR3 is TGTGCCAGTAGTAGGCGACAGGACGCCTTCCTGGAAAAACTGTTTTTT.

This chain connects TRBV4-2 to TRBJ1-1, with 9 nucleotides matching TRBD1. V lost 3 bases, J lost 3 bases, and 5 bases stayed unmatched. Germline lookup yields CDR1 LGHNA and CDR2 YNFKEQ. The CDR3 covers 15 residues. CDR3 region: CASSQGDRADTEAFF. The CDR3 DNA reads TGTGCCAGCAGCCAGGGGGACAGGGCAGACACTGAAGCTTTCTTT.

V usage is TRBV30 and J usage is TRBJ2-5; 10 nucleotides line up with TRBD2. The CDR3 runs 13 residues. The germline V gene encodes CDR1 GTSNPN and CDR2 SVGIG (reference sequence). V was pared by 8 bases and J by 4 bases, with 7 bases of the junction left unmatched. The CDR3 coding sequence is TGTGCCCGCTCGGCTAGCGGGAGAGAGACCCAGTACTTC. Residues: CARSASGRETQYF.

The chain is built from TRBV19 and TRBJ2-7; D perhaps matches TRBD2 (7 bases). Germline loops: CDR1 LNHDA, CDR2 SQIVND (reference sequence). V lost 4 bases, J lost 4 bases, and 17 bases lay in between. CDR3 length: 15 amino acids. The CDR3 spells CASSTRGAVMYEQYF. CDR3 DNA: TGTGCCAGTAGTACACGGGGGGCAGTTATGTACGAGCAGTACTTC. Full variable domain (rest looked up from reference TRBV19 and TRBJ2-7): DGGITQSPKYLFRKEGQNVTLSCEQNLNHDAMYWYRQDPGQGLRLIYYSQIVNDFQKGDIAEGYSVSREKKESFPLTVTSAQKNPTAFYLCASSTRGAVMYEQYFGPGTRLTVT.

The rearrangement links TRBV7-9 to TRBJ1-3; 8 bases are a match to TRBD1. The trim removed 5 bases at V and 2 bases at J, leaving 2 bases unmatched. The CDR3 runs 14 residues. Germline-derived CDR1 and CDR2 are SEHNR and FQNEAQ (reference sequence). CDR3 nucleotide sequence: TGTGCCAGCAGCCCACAGGGGGCTGGAAACACCATATATTTT. It translates to CASSPQGAGNTIYF. Based on the CDR3 plus reference TRBV7-9 and TRBJ1-3, the full variable domain is DTGVSQNPRHKITKRGQNVTFRCDPISEHNRLYWYRQTLGQGPEFLTYFQNEAQLEKSRLLSDRFSAERPKGSFSTLEIQRTEQGDSAMYLCASSPQGAGNTIYFGEGSWLTVV.

The chain carries TRBV7-9 and TRBJ2-2; D gene ambiguous. Trimming pared 0 bases from V and 1 base from J, leaving 9 bases between. The CDR3 totals 16 residues. Germline CDR1 SEHNR, CDR2 FQNEAQ (reference sequence). CDR3 DNA: TGTGCCAGCAGCTTAGCCCCTTCTATGAACACCGGGGAGCTGTTTTTT. Encoded protein: CASSLAPSMNTGELFF. The full variable domain, its missing parts supplied by reference TRBV7-9 and TRBJ2-2, is DTGVSQNPRHKITKRGQNVTFRCDPISEHNRLYWYRQTLGQGPEFLTYFQNEAQLEKSRLLSDRFSAERPKGSFSTLEIQRTEQGDSAMYLCASSLAPSMNTGELFFGEGSRLTVL.